This TCR beta chain was recovered during a study of cytomegalovirus exposure and HLA in healthy donors. Looking at the study overall: The roughly 130 validation repertoires used the same platform as the roughly 720 first-cohort repertoires (as reported by a later analysis). Study results and caveats: Many donors shared some public TCRs, even though most TCR sequences were rare.

The CDR3 length is 13 residues. Between the trimmed V and J ends, which lost 4 bases and 6 bases, there was a span of 12 bases. CDR1 is SGHRS, CDR2 YFSETQ, per germline. About this clone: Its matching antigen is unknown.

The table came from immunoSEQ multiplex PCR; TCRdb's copy has only in-frame clones and leaves some out. The table lists approximately 280,000 clones, 85% to 90% of them singletons. The receptor's source is a woman younger than 35 in good health and CMV-seronegative. Sequencing was done on a sample of PBMCs. The rearrangement uses TRBV5-1 and TRBJ2-3, with D uncertain. CDR3 coding DNA: TGCGCCAGCAGCCTAGACGTTTCCGATACGCAGTATTTT. It encodes CASSLDVSDTQYF. Supplemented by reference TRBV5-1 and TRBJ2-3, the full variable domain reads KAGVTQTPRYLIKTRGQQVTLSCSPISGHRSVSWYQQTPGQGLQFLFEYFSETQRNKGNFPGRFSGRQFSNSRSEMNVSTLELGDSALYLCASSLDVSDTQYFGPGTRLTVL.